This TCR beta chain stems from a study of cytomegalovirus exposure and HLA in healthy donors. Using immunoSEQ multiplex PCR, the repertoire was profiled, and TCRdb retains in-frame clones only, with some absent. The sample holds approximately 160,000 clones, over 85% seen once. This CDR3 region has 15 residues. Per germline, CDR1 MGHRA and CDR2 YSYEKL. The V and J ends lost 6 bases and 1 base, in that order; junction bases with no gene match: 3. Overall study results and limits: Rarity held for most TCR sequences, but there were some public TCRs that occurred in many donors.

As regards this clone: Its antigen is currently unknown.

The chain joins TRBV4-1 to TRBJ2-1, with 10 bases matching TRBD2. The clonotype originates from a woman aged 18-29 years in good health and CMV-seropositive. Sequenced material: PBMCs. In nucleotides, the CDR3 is TGCGCCAGCAGGCCTAGCGGGAGTTCCTACAATGAGCAGTTCTTC. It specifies CASRPSGSSYNEQFF.